This TCR beta chain was retrieved from a study of T cells after yellow fever vaccination. Study findings and constraints: There was a possibility that FACS-sorted repertoires contained abundant clonotypes contaminating from the bulk population. Weaker overall was a secondary response that nonetheless peaked faster, on day 5 versus 15.

Germline loops: CDR1 LGHDT, CDR2 YNNKEL (reference sequence). This CDR3 contains 14 residues. The V end was cut by 4 bases, the J end by 7 bases, with 17 bases between. As concerns this clonotype: Its antigen remains unknown.

TCRdb re-analysed the 5' RACE reads in MiXCR, keeping a single row per CDR3 protein. The repertoire holds about 140,000 distinct CDR3 sequences, with approximately 6.6% as singletons. The J gene is TRBJ2-7, the V gene TRBV3-1, with D perhaps TRBD1 (6 bases). The sequence came from a man aged 25-45 years who received the YFV17D yellow fever vaccine. The material was CD4+ T cells sorted from PBMCs, obtained 10 days after the yellow fever booster vaccination. For the CDR3, the DNA is TGTGCCAGCAGCCGGAGCAGGGGTAAGGGGGAGCAGTACTTC. Amino acids: CASSRSRGKGEQYF.